These 25 T cell receptor beta chains were sequenced from one sample in a study of human T cells and chemical hapten exposure. Total RNA was extracted from unfractionated whole blood. Each CDR3 protein gets one entry after TCRdb re-called the 5' RACE reads with MiXCR. The sample includes tens of thousands of distinct CDR3 sequences, roughly 15% of them seen just once. All receptors derive from a female donor in good health.

V usage is TRBV11-2 and J usage is TRBJ2-7, with D tentatively TRBD1 (5 bases). This CDR3 contains 13 residues. The V end was cut by 0 bases, the J end by 6 bases, with 9 bases between. The germline gives CDR1 SGHAT, CDR2 FQNNGV. CDR3 protein: CASSLDSQGEQYF. The CDR3 DNA is TGTGCCAGCAGCTTAGATAGTCAGGGCGAGCAGTACTTC.

The V gene is TRBV6-6, the J gene TRBJ1-1; 9 positions match TRBD1. This CDR3 is built from 15 residues. Germline V gene sequence: CDR1 MNHNY, CDR2 SVGAGI (reference sequence). Trimming took 5 bases from V and 1 from J; bases not matched to a gene: 5. The CDR3 spells CASSVTDRGNTEAFF. In DNA, the CDR3 is TGTGCCAGCAGTGTGACGGACAGGGGGAACACTGAAGCTTTCTTT.

This clonotype appeared a few times. The rearrangement uses TRBV15 and TRBJ1-5; maybe TRBD1 (6 bases). The CDR3 is made up of 14 amino acids. The germline CDR1 and CDR2 sequences are LNHNV and YYDKDF (reference sequence). Trimming shortened V by 3 bases and J by 3 bases, and 9 bases separated the two germline ends. The CDR3 here is CATSSRQANQPQHF. The CDR3 DNA follows: TGTGCCACCAGCAGTCGACAGGCCAATCAGCCCCAGCATTTT.

In its sample, this clonotype was seen a few times. The V call is TRBV29-1, the J call TRBJ2-3, with TRBD1 matching 9 bases. Germline V gives CDR1 SQVTM, CDR2 ANQGSEA. V lost 3 bases, J lost 2 bases, and 3 bases stayed unmatched. CDR3 size: 14 residues. The CDR3 coding sequence is TGCAGCGTTGATCGGGACAGGGTCACAGATACGCAGTATTTT. This translates into CSVDRDRVTDTQYF.

This clonotype was counted between two and nine times. The chain joins TRBV30 to TRBJ1-1; 10 bases line up with TRBD1. Germline CDR1 is GTSNPN and CDR2 is SVGIG (reference sequence). The V and J ends lost 3 bases and 4 bases, in that order; junction bases with no gene match: 2. The CDR3 is made up of 13 amino acids. CDR3 region: CAWRGQGSTEAFF. In nucleotides, the CDR3 is TGTGCCTGGAGGGGACAGGGGTCCACTGAAGCTTTCTTT.

This sequence joins TRBV5-4 and TRBJ1-2, with D hard to call. The CDR3 sequence is 14 residues long. The V gene's germline CDR1 is SGHNT and CDR2 YYREEE (reference sequence). V lost 0 bases and J lost 5, with 11 bases in between. The CDR3 reads CASSLASADYGYTF. The CDR3 DNA sequence: TGTGCCAGCAGCTTGGCCTCGGCGGATTATGGCTACACCTTC.

This clonotype has more than one count but fewer than ten. This chain links TRBV5-6 with TRBJ2-1, with TRBD1 identical over 9 bases. CDR1 SGHDT and CDR2 YYEEEE come from the germline V gene. V gave up 1 base and J gave up 2 bases; unmatched junction bases: 10. There are 18 residues in the CDR3. CDR3 sequence reads: CASSLNPSGTGTYNEQFF. CDR3 bases: TGTGCCAGCAGCTTGAATCCTTCCGGGACAGGGACCTACAATGAGCAGTTCTTC.

A few counts support this clonotype. V and J are TRBV7-2 and TRBJ2-7, with a tentative D call TRBD2 (6 bases). CDR1 and CDR2 (germline): SGHTA, FQGNSA. V dropped 4 bases and J dropped 3 bases, with 10 bases sitting between them. The length of the CDR3 is 13 residues. CDR3 sequence: CASSYGTFYEQYF. The CDR3 DNA reads TGTGCCAGCAGCTATGGGACTTTCTACGAGCAGTACTTC.

This clonotype was counted between two and nine times. This sequence joins TRBV19 and TRBJ2-3; D is unclear. CDR3 length equals 15 residues. V was pared by 0 bases and J by 3 bases, with 10 bases between. CDR1 is LNHDA, CDR2 SQIVND, per germline (reference sequence). CDR3 protein: CASSIDTSTTDTQYF. CDR3 nucleotides: TGTGCCAGTAGTATAGATACGTCGACTACAGATACGCAGTATTTT.

V gene TRBV27 combines with J gene TRBJ2-7; TRBD1 is a possible D gene (6 bases). CDR3 length equals 18 residues. Germline CDR1 reads MNHEY; CDR2 reads SMNVEV (reference sequence). V lost 6 bases to trimming and J lost 0 bases, with 24 bases between them. CDR3 in amino acids: CASSPWGFGQNSSYEQYF. The CDR3 DNA reads TGTGCCAGCAGCCCCTGGGGTTTTGGACAGAATAGCTCCTACGAGCAGTACTTC.

This clonotype showed up just a few times. The chain couples TRBV20-1 to TRBJ2-1; no reliable D call. The V gene's germline CDR1 is DFQATT and CDR2 SNEGSKA (reference sequence). CDR3 length: 13 amino acids. The V gene lost 6 bases and the J gene lost 4 bases, with 13 bases spanning the gap. The CDR3, as DNA: TGCAGTGCGTCCTTGGGCCATTACAATGAGCAGTTCTTC. It encodes CSASLGHYNEQFF.

The chain is built from TRBV11-3 and TRBJ2-2, with D uncertain. The CDR3 sequence is 13 residues long. The V and J ends lost 1 base and 5 bases respectively, with 5 bases between them. Germline V CDR1 and CDR2: SGHNT, YENEEA. CDR3: CASSLGETGELFF. In DNA form, the CDR3 reads TGTGCCAGCAGCTTAGGCGAGACCGGGGAGCTGTTTTTT.

The CDR3 loop reads CAISESIQGQMTFF. CDR3 coding DNA: TGTGCCATCAGTGAGTCGATTCAGGGACAGATGACTTTCTTT. The chain has TRBV10-3 and TRBJ1-1; TRBD1 matches at 7 bases. Germline V gives CDR1 ENHRY, CDR2 SYGVKD. The CDR3 is made up of 14 amino acids. With V trimmed by 0 bases and J by 12 bases, 10 bases remained unmatched.

The chain has TRBV10-3 and TRBJ1-5; TRBD1 matches 12 bases. Germline CDR1 and CDR2: ENHRY and SYGVKD. CDR3 size: 14 residues. The junction had 6 bases not matched to a gene; V was cut back by 10 bases and J by 5 bases. CDR3: CATSGTGGDQPQHF. The CDR3 nucleotides read TGTGCCACCAGCGGGACAGGGGGCGATCAGCCCCAGCATTTT.

This clonotype was detected a few times. The genes are TRBV2 and TRBJ1-5; no reliable D call. Looked up from germline, CDR1 is SNHLY and CDR2 is FYNNEI. V lost 7 bases to trimming and J lost 9 bases, with 16 bases between them. This CDR3 has 13 amino acids. The CDR3 DNA follows: TGTGCCAGCAATTTAAGGCCACCAAGGCCCCAGCATTTT. Its translation: CASNLRPPRPQHF. Supplemented by reference TRBV2 and TRBJ1-5, the full variable domain reads EPEVTQTPSHQVTQMGQEVILRCVPISNHLYFYWYRQILGQKVEFLVSFYNNEISEKSEIFDDQFSVERPDGSNFTLKIRSTKLEDSAMYFCASNLRPPRPQHFGDGTRLSIL.

The rearrangement uses TRBV30 and TRBJ2-5, with D possibly TRBD2 on 7 matching bases. This CDR3 has 13 residues. The germline V and J ends were trimmed by 5 bases and 5 bases, with 15 bases remaining between them. The V gene's germline CDR1 is GTSNPN and CDR2 SVGIG (reference sequence). The DNA of the CDR3 is TGTGCCTGGGGTGCGGGGGCTAAGGAGACCCAGTACTTC. Its protein product is CAWGAGAKETQYF.

This clonotype was detected only a few times. The gene calls are TRBV11-2 and TRBJ2-7, with D maybe TRBD1 (5 bases). Trimming cost V 0 bases and J 7 bases, with 13 bases left between them. Germline V gene data show CDR1 as SGHAT and CDR2 as FQNNGV. The CDR3 is made up of 14 amino acids. The CDR3 spells CASSLDRVRQEQYF. The CDR3 DNA follows: TGTGCCAGCAGCTTAGATCGGGTCAGACAGGAGCAGTACTTC.

The chain is built from TRBV3-1 and TRBJ2-3, with TRBD1 matching 9 bases. Looked up from germline, CDR1 is LGHDT and CDR2 is YNNKEL (reference sequence). The V gene end was trimmed by 4 bases and the J gene end by 5 bases; junction bases not matched to a gene: 13. This CDR3 comprises 17 residues. DNA of the CDR3: TGTGCCAGCAGCCCAGTTCGGGACAGGGTGGGGGAAGATACGCAGTATTTT. It codes for CASSPVRDRVGEDTQYF.

Many counts were recorded for this clonotype. The J gene is TRBJ1-1, the V gene TRBV6-5; D possibly corresponds to TRBD1 (6 bases). The V end lost 5 bases, the J end lost 3 bases, and 13 bases lay between the germline ends. CDR1 and CDR2 from the germline V gene are MNHEY and SVGAGI. This CDR3 has 14 amino acids. CDR3 sequence reads: CASSRSTGYTEAFF. CDR3 nucleotide sequence: TGTGCCAGCAGTAGGAGTACAGGGTACACTGAAGCTTTCTTT.

This clonotype was seen more than once but under ten times. V usage is TRBV19 and J usage is TRBJ2-1; 7 bases map to TRBD1. This CDR3 spans 15 amino acids. Germline trimming cut 4 bases from V and 6 bases from J; bases unmatched to any gene: 9. Per the germline V gene, CDR1 is LNHDA and CDR2 is SQIVND (reference sequence). CDR3 sequence (DNA): TGTGCCAGTAGTACCGACAGGGCTAACCTCAATGAGCAGTTCTTC. Amino acid sequence: CASSTDRANLNEQFF. The full variable domain, completed using reference TRBV19 and TRBJ2-1, is DGGITQSPKYLFRKEGQNVTLSCEQNLNHDAMYWYRQDPGQGLRLIYYSQIVNDFQKGDIAEGYSVSREKKESFPLTVTSAQKNPTAFYLCASSTDRANLNEQFFGPGTRLTVL.

The chain carries TRBV20-1 and TRBJ1-2; no clear D gene. Trimming took 3 bases from V and 8 from J, leaving 25 bases between them. Germline values: CDR1 DFQATT, CDR2 SNEGSKA (reference sequence). The CDR3 is 16 residues long. The CDR3 sequence: CSASVVSRTPVTGYTF. The CDR3 region has the DNA TGCAGTGCTAGTGTAGTCAGCCGAACCCCTGTAACCGGCTACACCTTC.

In this sample, this clonotype turned up a few times. CDR3 loop: CASSPGTGSTDTQYF. CDR3 in DNA: TGTGCCAGCTCGCCTGGGACGGGAAGCACAGATACGCAGTATTTT. This rearrangement joins TRBV18 to TRBJ2-3, with D perhaps assigned TRBD1 or TRBD2 (5 bases each). This CDR3 region has 15 residues. The germline CDR1 and CDR2 sequences are KGHSH and LQKENI. V gave up 6 bases and J gave up 0 bases, with 13 bases separating them.

This clonotype has more than one count but fewer than ten. The CDR3 here is CASSLGLAGTYNEQFF. The CDR3 DNA sequence: TGCGCCAGCAGCTTGGGACTAGCGGGTACCTACAATGAGCAGTTCTTC. V and J are TRBV5-1 and TRBJ2-1, with TRBD2 matching over 10 bases. The CDR3 runs 16 residues. Losses at the gene ends were 0 bases for V and 2 bases for J; bases not matched to a gene: 2. Germline loops: CDR1 SGHRS, CDR2 YFSETQ.

This clonotype was counted only a few times. The rearrangement joins TRBV18 to TRBJ1-4, with D unresolved. The germline V gene encodes CDR1 KGHSH and CDR2 LQKENI. The CDR3 contains 12 residues. Trimming stripped 6 bases from V and 8 bases from J, with 10 bases between. CDR3 DNA: TGTGCCAGCTCCTGGACGGCGGAAAAACTGTTTTTT. Translating it yields CASSWTAEKLFF.

The chain links TRBV7-2 to TRBJ2-1; 11 nucleotides line up with TRBD2. This CDR3 has 15 residues. Germline-derived CDR1 and CDR2 are SGHTA and FQGNSA. After removal of 5 bases from V and 4 bases from J, the junction contained 4 bases not matched to a gene. CDR3 residues: CASSETSGVYNEQFF. In DNA, the CDR3 is TGTGCCAGCAGCGAGACTAGCGGGGTTTACAATGAGCAGTTCTTC.